The following is a TCR beta chain sequence with its context. Per the authors' pipeline: Amplified reference gene primers provided the basis for estimating nucleated cell counts. Profiled with immunoSEQ multiplex PCR; TCRdb holds only in-frame clones, not every one. That table gives V, J and clone size, and the DNA gave D and trimming. The sample carries about 130,000 clones, 70% to 90% recorded once. The entry originates in a study of blood T cell repertoires in COVID-19. The V and J ends lost 2 bases and 5 bases, in that order; junction bases with no gene match: 3. The CDR3 spans 14 residues. In germline, CDR1 is SGHRS, CDR2 YFSETQ.

V gene TRBV5-1 combines with J gene TRBJ2-1; 8 bases align to TRBD1. This sequence was found in a woman between 50 and 59 years old who had recovered from COVID-19. Sample: peripheral blood. CDR3 nucleotide sequence: TGCGCCAGCAGCTTCGCGACAGGGGACAATGAGCAGTTCTTC. Translation: CASSFATGDNEQFF.